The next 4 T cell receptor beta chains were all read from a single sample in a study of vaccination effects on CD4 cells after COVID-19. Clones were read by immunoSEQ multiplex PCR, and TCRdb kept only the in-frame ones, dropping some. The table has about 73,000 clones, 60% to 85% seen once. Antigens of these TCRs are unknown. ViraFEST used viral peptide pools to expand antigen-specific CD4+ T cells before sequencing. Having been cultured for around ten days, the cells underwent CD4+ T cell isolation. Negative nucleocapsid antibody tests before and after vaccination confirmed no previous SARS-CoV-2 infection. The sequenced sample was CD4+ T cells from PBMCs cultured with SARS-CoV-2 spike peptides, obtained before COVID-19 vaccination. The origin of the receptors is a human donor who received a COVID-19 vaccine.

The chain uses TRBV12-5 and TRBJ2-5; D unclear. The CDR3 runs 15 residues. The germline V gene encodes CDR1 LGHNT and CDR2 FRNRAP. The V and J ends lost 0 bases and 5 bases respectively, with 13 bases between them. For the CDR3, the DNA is TGTGCTAGTGGTTTGGTCGGGTCAAACGGGGAGACCCAGTACTTC. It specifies CASGLVGSNGETQYF.

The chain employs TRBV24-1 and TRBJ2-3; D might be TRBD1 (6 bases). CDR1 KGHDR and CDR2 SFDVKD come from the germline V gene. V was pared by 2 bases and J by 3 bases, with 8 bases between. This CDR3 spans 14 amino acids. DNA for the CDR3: TGTGCCACCAGTGATTCAGGGGCAACAGATACGCAGTATTTT. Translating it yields CATSDSGATDTQYF.

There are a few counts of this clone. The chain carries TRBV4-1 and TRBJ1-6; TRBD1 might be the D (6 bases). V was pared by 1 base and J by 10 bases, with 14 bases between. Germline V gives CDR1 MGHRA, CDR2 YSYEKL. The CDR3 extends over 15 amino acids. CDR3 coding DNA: TGCGCCAGCAGCCAAGGACAGGACGGGAGGTCACCCCTCCACTTT. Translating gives CASSQGQDGRSPLHF.

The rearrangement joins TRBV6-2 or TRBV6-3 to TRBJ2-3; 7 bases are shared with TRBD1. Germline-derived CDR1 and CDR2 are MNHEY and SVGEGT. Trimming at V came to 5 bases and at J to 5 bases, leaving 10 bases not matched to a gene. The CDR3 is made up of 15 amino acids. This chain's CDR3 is CASSRDRAEEDTQYF. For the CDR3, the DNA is TGTGCCAGCAGTCGAGACAGGGCTGAGGAAGATACGCAGTATTTT.